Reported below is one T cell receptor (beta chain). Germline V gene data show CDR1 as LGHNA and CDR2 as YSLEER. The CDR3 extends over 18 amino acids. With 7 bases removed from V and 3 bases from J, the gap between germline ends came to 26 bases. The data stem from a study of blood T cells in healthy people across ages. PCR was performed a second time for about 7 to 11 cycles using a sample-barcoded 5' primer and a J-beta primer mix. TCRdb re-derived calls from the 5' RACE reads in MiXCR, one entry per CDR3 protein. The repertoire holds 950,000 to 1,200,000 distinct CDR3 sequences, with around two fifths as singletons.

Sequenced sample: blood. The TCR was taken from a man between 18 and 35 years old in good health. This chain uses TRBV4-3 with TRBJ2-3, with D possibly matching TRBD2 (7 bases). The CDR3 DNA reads TGCGCCAGCAAGGAGGAGGTAGTTAGGGGGGGCGTGACAGATACGCAGTATTTT. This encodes CASKEEVVRGGVTDTQYF.